Sequencing of this TCR beta chain was carried out in a study of monozygotic twins with inflammatory bowel disease. General study results and limits: No difference was seen in repertoire similarity between concordant and discordant twins, possibly from limited power. Patient-specific immunosuppressive treatments may have made repertoires more variable. IBD patients share fewer clonotypes with other people than healthy twins do, especially with disease activity.

Each UMI, carrying a 6-nucleotide sample barcode, came from template switching. TCRdb reprocessed the 5' RACE reads, keeping one entry per CDR3 protein, no DNA. This sample contains fewer than 200,000 distinct CDR3 sequences. A word on this clonotype: Its antigen is currently unknown.

The CDR3 has 12 amino acids. The germline gives CDR1 MDHEN, CDR2 SYDVKM. The receptor was isolated from a human donor with ulcerative colitis or Crohn's disease, or a healthy co-twin of an affected twin (not recorded which). This chain uses TRBV28 with TRBJ1-3. Input material: blood. CDR3 loop: CASSFRRNTIYF.